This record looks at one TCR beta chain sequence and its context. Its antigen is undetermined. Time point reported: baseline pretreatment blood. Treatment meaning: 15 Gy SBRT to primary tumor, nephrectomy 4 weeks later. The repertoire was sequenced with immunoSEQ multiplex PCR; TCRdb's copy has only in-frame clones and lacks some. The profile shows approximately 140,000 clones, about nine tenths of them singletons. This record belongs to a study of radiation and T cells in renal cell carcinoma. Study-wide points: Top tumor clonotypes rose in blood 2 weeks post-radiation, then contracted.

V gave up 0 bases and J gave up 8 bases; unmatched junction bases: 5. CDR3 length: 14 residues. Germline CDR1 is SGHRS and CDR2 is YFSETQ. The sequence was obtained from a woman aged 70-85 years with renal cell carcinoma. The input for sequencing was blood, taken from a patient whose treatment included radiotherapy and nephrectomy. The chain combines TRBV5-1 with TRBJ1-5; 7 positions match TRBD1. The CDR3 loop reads CASSLGQGKEPQHF. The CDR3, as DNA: TGCGCCAGCAGCTTGGGACAGGGTAAGGAGCCCCAGCATTTT.